This T cell receptor (beta chain) was identified in a study of cytomegalovirus exposure and HLA in healthy donors. The PCR had 60 Vbeta and 13 Jbeta primers. Sequencing used immunoSEQ multiplex PCR; TCRdb keeps in-frame clones, though not all of them. The repertoire holds some 180,000 clones, with almost 85% as singletons. Germline V gives CDR1 LNHDA, CDR2 SQIVND (reference sequence). This CDR3 contains 16 residues. V trimming: 6 bases; J trimming: 0 bases; junction bases outside the gene matches: 7. This TCR derives from a woman aged 45 to 65 in good health and CMV-seronegative. The chain uses TRBV19 and TRBJ2-3; 9 bases are shared with TRBD2. Sequences were obtained from PBMCs. The DNA for the CDR3 is TGTGCCAGTAGCGAGGCGGGAGGGCCCAGCACAGATACGCAGTATTTT. Amino acid sequence: CASSEAGGPSTDTQYF.